This TCR beta chain was sequenced in a study of CD8 T cells in Susac syndrome. On this clonotype itself: The antigen remains undetermined.

Whole-study findings and limits: The relatively small number of individuals in the TCR sequencing and HLA analysis was acknowledged by the study.

The healthy controls were matched to patients by age and sex. The CD8+ and CD4+ T cells were isolated magnetically using a negative isolation approach, whereas the TEMRA cells were enriched by FACS. With random hexamers, reverse transcription was performed on about 0.45 to 1 ug of RNA. The authors amplified TCR beta CDR3 across 54 Vbeta and 13 Jbeta using immunoSEQ multiplex PCR. TCRdb fed the immunoSEQ multiplex PCR reads into MiXCR, producing one record per CDR3 protein. This table has some 110,000 distinct CDR3 sequences, around 94% appearing once. This receptor was taken from a human donor in good health. Sequencing input: CD4+ T cells from PBMCs.

CDR3 amino acids: CASSQEGRSYGYTF. Written as DNA, the CDR3 is TGTGCCAGCAGCCAAGAGGGTCGGTCCTATGGCTACACCTTC. V gene TRBV3-1 combines with J gene TRBJ1-2, with D hard to call. The germline gives CDR1 LGHDT, CDR2 YNNKEL (reference sequence). The CDR3 has 14 amino acids. V was clipped by 0 bases and J by 4 bases, with 9 bases between them.